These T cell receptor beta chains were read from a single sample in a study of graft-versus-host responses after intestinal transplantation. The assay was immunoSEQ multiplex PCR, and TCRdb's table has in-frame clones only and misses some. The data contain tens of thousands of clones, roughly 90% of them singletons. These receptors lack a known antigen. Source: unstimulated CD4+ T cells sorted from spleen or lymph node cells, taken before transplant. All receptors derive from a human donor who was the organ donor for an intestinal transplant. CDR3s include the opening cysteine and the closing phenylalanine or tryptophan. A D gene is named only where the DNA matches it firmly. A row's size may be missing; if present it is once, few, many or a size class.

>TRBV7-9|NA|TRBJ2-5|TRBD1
TGTGCCAGCAGCCCAGGGGACAGGGTGAGAGAGACCCAGTACTTC
CASSPGDRVRETQYF
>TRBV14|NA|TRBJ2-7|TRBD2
TGTGCCAGCAGCCGCTTGGGGCTAGCGGCCTCCTACGAGCAGTACTTC
CASSRLGLAASYEQYF
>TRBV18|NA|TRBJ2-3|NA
TGTGCCAGCTCTCTCGACGGCGGGGACACAGATACGCAGTATTTT
CASSLDGGDTDTQYF
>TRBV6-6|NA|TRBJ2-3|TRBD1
TGTGCCAGCAGTGGAGACGACAGGGGGTTTACAGATACGCAGTATTTT
CASSGDDRGFTDTQYF
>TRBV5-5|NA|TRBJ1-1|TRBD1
TGTGCCAGCAGCTTGTCGTGGGGGACAGTTCCTGAAGCTTTCTTT
CASSLSWGTVPEAFF
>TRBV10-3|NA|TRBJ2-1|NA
TGTGCCATCTGCGTTCCACGAAATGAGCAGTTCTTC
CAICVPRNEQFF
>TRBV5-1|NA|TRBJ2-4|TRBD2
TGCGCCAGCAGCTTGGATCCTAGCGGGACTCAGGGGACCAAAAACATTCAGTACTTC
CASSLDPSGTQGTKNIQYF
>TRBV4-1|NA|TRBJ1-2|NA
TGCGCCAGCAGCCAAGACGTCGGGGTAGACTATGGCTACACCTTC
CASSQDVGVDYGYTF
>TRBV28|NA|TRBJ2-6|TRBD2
TGTGCCACCTACCGGGGGGGGGCCTCCTCTGGGGCCAACGTCCTGACTTTC
CATYRGGASSGANVLTF
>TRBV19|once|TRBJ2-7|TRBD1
TGTGCCAGTAGTTCCACCGGGACAGGGGAGGACGAGCAGTACTTC
CASSSTGTGEDEQYF
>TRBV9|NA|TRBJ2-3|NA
TGTGCCAGCAGCGGGGGACATAGAACAGATACGCAGTATTTT
CASSGGHRTDTQYF
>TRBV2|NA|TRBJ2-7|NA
TGTGCCAGCGATCTTTCGTCGGTGGAGCAGTACTTC
CASDLSSVEQYF
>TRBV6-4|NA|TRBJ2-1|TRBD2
TGTGCCAGCAGTGAGACTAGCGGATCCTACAATGAGCAGTTCTTC
CASSETSGSYNEQFF
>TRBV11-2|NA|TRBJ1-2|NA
TGTGCCAGCAGCCCCCGGGTAGACTCTAACTATGGCTACACCTTC
CASSPRVDSNYGYTF
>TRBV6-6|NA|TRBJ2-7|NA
TGTGCCAGCACAAGCGGGTCGCGCTCCTACGAGCAGTACTTC
CASTSGSRSYEQYF
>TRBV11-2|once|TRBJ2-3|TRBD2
TGTGCCAGCAGCTTTAGCGGGAGCGATACGCAGTATTTT
CASSFSGSDTQYF
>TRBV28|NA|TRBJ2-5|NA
TGTGCCAGCAGTTTATCAAAATGGGTGCAGGTGGCCCAGTACTTC
CASSLSKWVQVAQYF
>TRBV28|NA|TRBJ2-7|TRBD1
TGTGCCAGCAGTGGGGACAGAACCTACGAGCAGTACTTC
CASSGDRTYEQYF
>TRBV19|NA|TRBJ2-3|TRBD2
TGTGCCAGTAGTACGACTAGCGGGAGTGGGGTGACAGATACGCAGTATTTT
CASSTTSGSGVTDTQYF
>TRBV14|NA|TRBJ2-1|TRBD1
TGTGCCAGCCGGGACAGGGGGTCCTACAATGAGCAGTTCTTC
CASRDRGSYNEQFF
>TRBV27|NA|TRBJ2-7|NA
TGTGCCAGCAGTCCCCCCCCAAGCGCTTTACCCTACGAGCAGTACTTC
CASSPPPSALPYEQYF
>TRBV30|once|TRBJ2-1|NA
TGTGCCTGGAGTGCTTCGCTCGGGACATTTATTTCGAGCTCCTACAATGAGCAGTTCTTC
CAWSASLGTFISSSYNEQFF
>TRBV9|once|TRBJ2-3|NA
TGTGCCAGCAGCCCTCAGTCAGGTGATGCGGGTACGCAGTATTTT
CASSPQSGDAGTQYF
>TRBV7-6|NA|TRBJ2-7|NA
TGTGCCAGCAGCGCCTATCCCCCGACTATTTTTACGTCCTACGAGCAGTACTTC
CASSAYPPTIFTSYEQYF
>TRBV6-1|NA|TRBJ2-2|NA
TGTGCCAGCAGTGGATACGGGACCGGGGAGCTGTTTTTT
CASSGYGTGELFF
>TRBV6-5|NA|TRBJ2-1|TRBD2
TGTGCCAGCAGGCCCAGCGGGAGCTCCTACAATGAGCAGTTCTTC
CASRPSGSSYNEQFF
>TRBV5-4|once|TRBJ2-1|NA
TGTGCCAGCAGCTTGGCCAGCGGGCCTTACAATGAGCAGTTCTTC
CASSLASGPYNEQFF
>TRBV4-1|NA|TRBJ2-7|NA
TGCGCCAGCAGCCAACTCTTGAGTGTCGTCTACGAGCAGTACTTC
CASSQLLSVVYEQYF
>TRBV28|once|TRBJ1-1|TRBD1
TGTGCCAGCAGGGTGGGAGGTGGACAGGGCACTGAAGCTTTCTTT
CASRVGGGQGTEAFF
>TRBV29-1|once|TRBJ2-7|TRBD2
TGCAGCGTACCGGGACTAGTTCACTACGAGCAGTACTTC
CSVPGLVHYEQYF
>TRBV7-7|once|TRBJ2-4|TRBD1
TGTGCTAGCAGCTTTAGACAGGGGGACATTCAGTACTTC
CASSFRQGDIQYF
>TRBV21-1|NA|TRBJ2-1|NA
TGTGCCAGCAGCTCCCTACCCAGGAGGGAGGAAGAGCAGTTCTTC
CASSSLPRREEEQFF
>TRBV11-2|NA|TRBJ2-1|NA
TGTGCCAGCAGCTTTGAGGGAGGCCCTAACAATGAGCAGTTCTTC
CASSFEGGPNNEQFF
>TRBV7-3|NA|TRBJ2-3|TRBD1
TGTGCCAGCAGCTTAACGCCGGGACAGGGTGCCGATACGCAGTATTTT
CASSLTPGQGADTQYF
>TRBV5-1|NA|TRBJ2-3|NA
TGCGCCAGCAATTACAGAAGGGGCAGCACAGATACGCAGTATTTT
CASNYRRGSTDTQYF
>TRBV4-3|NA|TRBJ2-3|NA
TGCGCCAGCAGCCAAGATGCGGAGTTCACAGATACGCAGTATTTT
CASSQDAEFTDTQYF
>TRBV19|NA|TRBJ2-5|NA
TGTGCCAGTAGTATAGGAGTAAGGGGGGGTGAGACCCAGTACTTC
CASSIGVRGGETQYF
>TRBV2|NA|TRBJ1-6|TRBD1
TGTGCCAGCAGGAGGGTGACAGGGGGTTCACCCCTCCACTTT
CASRRVTGGSPLHF
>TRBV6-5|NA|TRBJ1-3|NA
TGTGCCAGCAAGCGGACGGGATCTGGTGGAAACACCATATATTTT
CASKRTGSGGNTIYF
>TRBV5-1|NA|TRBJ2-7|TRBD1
TGCGCCAGCAGCCCCGGACAGGGGAAACACGAGCAGTACTTC
CASSPGQGKHEQYF
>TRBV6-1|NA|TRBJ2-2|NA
TGTGCCAGCAGTGAATCCGACATCGGGGAGCTGTTTTTT
CASSESDIGELFF
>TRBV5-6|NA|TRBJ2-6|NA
TGTGCCAGCAGCTTGCTCACAGGGAATAATGGGGCCAACGTCCTGACTTTC
CASSLLTGNNGANVLTF
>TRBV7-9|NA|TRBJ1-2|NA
TGTGCCAGCAGCTTAGGCGACAGAAACTATGGCTACACCTTC
CASSLGDRNYGYTF
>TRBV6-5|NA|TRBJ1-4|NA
TGTGCCAGCAGTTACTCTGCAGGGGATATTAATGAAAAACTGTTTTTT
CASSYSAGDINEKLFF
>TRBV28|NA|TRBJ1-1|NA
TGTGCCAGCAGCGGGAACACTGAAGCTTTCTTT
CASSGNTEAFF
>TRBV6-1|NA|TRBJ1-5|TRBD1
TGTGCCAGCAGTGAAGGGGGACAGATTGGTCAGCCCCAGCATTTT
CASSEGGQIGQPQHF
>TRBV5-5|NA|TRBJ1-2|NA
TGTGCCAGCAGCTTGGGACTTACGGAAGACTATGGCTACACCTTC
CASSLGLTEDYGYTF
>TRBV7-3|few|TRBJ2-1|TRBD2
TGTGCCAGCAGCTCAAAAGCGGGGGGAATTCACAATGAGCAGTTCTTC
CASSSKAGGIHNEQFF
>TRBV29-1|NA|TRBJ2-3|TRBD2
TGCAGCTCCAAGGGGGCTAGCGGGAGTAAGACAGATACGCAGTATTTT
CSSKGASGSKTDTQYF
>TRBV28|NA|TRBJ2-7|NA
TGTGCCAGCAGTTTAGCCGCGCCCTACGAGCAGTACTTC
CASSLAAPYEQYF
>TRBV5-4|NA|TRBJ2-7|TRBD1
TGTGCCAGCAGCCTTTCAGGGGGCGCAGGCGCCTACGAGCAGTACTTC
CASSLSGGAGAYEQYF
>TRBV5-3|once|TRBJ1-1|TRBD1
TGTGCCAGAAGCTCAGACAGGGCATTGGTCGCTTTCTTT
CARSSDRALVAFF